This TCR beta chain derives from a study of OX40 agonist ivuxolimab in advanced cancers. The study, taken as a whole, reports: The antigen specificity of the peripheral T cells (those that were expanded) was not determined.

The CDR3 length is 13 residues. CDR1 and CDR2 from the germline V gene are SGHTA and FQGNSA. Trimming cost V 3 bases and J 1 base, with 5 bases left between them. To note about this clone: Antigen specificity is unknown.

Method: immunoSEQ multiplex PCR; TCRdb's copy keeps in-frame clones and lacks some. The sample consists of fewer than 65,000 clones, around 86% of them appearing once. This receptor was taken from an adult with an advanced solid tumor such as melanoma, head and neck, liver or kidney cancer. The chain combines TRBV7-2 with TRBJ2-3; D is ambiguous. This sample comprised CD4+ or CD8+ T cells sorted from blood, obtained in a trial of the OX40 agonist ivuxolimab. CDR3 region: CASSLERTDTQYF. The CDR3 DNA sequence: TGTGCCAGCAGCTTGGAACGCACAGATACGCAGTATTTT.